These 25 T cell receptor beta chains were all obtained from the same sample, sequenced in a study of response to subunit inactivated influenza vaccine. TCRdb reprocessed the RT-PCR reads via MiXCR and lists one record per CDR3 protein. The table lists 650,000 to 800,000 distinct CDR3 sequences, over 11% of them singletons, with less than 9% in the top ten. The sequenced sample was PBMCs from blood, obtained around 15 days before vaccination. The receptors come from a man aged 50-60 years who received an inactivated influenza vaccine.

This clonotype came up a few times. The rearrangement uses TRBV7-9 and TRBJ1-1, with D tentatively TRBD1 (5 bases). V lost 1 base and J lost 11, with 17 bases in between. The germline gives CDR1 SEHNR, CDR2 FQNEAQ (reference sequence). This CDR3 contains 14 residues. The CDR3 reads CASSLDLWGGAAFF. The CDR3 DNA is TGTGCCAGCAGCTTAGATCTTTGGGGAGGGGCGGCTTTCTTT.

This chain joins TRBV6-1 and TRBJ2-7; a weak D match, TRBD1 (8 bases). This CDR3 is built from 16 residues. Germline V lookup: CDR1 MNHNS, CDR2 SASEGT. V lost 6 bases and J lost 3, with 21 bases in between. The CDR3 loop reads CASSRLSGTGLYEQYF. CDR3 nucleotide sequence: TGTGCCAGCAGCCGACTAAGCGGGACAGGACTCTACGAGCAGTACTTC.

To note about this clonotype: A read error may produce the germline difference seen at one junction end. This CDR3 is CVSSSDQPQHF. The CDR3 nucleotides read TGTGTCAGCAGTTCCGATCAGCCCCAGCATTTT. The chain carries TRBV28 and TRBJ1-5; D not resolved. CDR1 MDHEN and CDR2 SYDVKM come from the germline V gene. This CDR3 is built from 11 residues.

V and J are TRBV2 and TRBJ2-2; 8 nucleotides line up with TRBD1. Germline assignment: CDR1 SNHLY and CDR2 FYNNEI. Trimming at V came to 5 bases and at J to 1 base, leaving 12 bases not matched to a gene. The CDR3 loop spans 18 amino acids. The CDR3 protein is CASSSTDRAVKNTGELFF. The CDR3 nucleotides read TGTGCCAGCAGTTCAACGGACAGGGCGGTAAAGAACACCGGGGAGCTGTTTTTT.

The chain joins TRBV12-3 or TRBV12-4 to TRBJ2-3, with D tentatively TRBD2 (5 bases). There are 14 residues in the CDR3. The V gene lost 7 bases and the J gene lost 4 bases, with 15 bases spanning the gap. The CDR3 region has the DNA TGTGCCAGCACCCTCGAAATCGGGGCAGATACGCAGTATTTT. It is translated as CASTLEIGADTQYF.

This clonotype was found many times. The V and J genes are TRBV12-3 or TRBV12-4 and TRBJ2-3; 7 bases map to TRBD1. This CDR3 has 14 amino acids. The J segment lost 2 bases and the V segment lost 7 bases, leaving 6 bases of the junction unmatched. Here the CDR3 DNA reads TGTGCCAGCACCCCGGGACAGCACACAGATACGCAGTATTTT. Translating it yields CASTPGQHTDTQYF.

CDR3 protein: CASSWGTANSPLHF. The DNA for the CDR3 is TGTGCCAGCAGCTGGGGGACAGCTAATTCACCCCTCCACTTT. The gene calls are TRBV7-2 and TRBJ1-6; 7 positions agree with TRBD1. Unmatched junction bases numbered 3, after V lost 4 bases and J lost 6 bases. The germline CDR1 and CDR2 sequences are SGHTA and FQGNSA. This CDR3 comprises 14 residues.

The chain employs TRBV29-1 and TRBJ2-1; 9 positions match TRBD2. Germline CDR1 and CDR2: SQVTM and ANQGSEA. The trim removed 6 bases at V and 7 bases at J, leaving 10 bases unmatched. This CDR3 has 14 amino acids. As DNA, the CDR3 is TGCAGCGTGGCGATAGCGGGAGTTTTTAATGAGCAGTTCTTC. Translating gives CSVAIAGVFNEQFF.

This clonotype has just a few counts. The chain is built from TRBV29-1 and TRBJ2-7; 10 nucleotides line up with TRBD1. The germline CDR1 and CDR2 sequences are SQVTM and ANQGSEA. The CDR3 covers 15 residues. J gave up 5 bases and V 2 bases, and 9 bases lay outside the gene matches. The DNA for the CDR3 is TGCAGCGTTGAACCGCGGGACAGGGGCACTCACGAGCAGTACTTC. Protein sequence: CSVEPRDRGTHEQYF.

In its sample, this clonotype was seen many times. The genes are TRBV5-1 and TRBJ2-7, with D maybe TRBD1 (5 bases). Per germline, CDR1 SGHRS and CDR2 YFSETQ. The ends were cut back, 0 bases at V and 5 bases at J, with 15 bases in the middle. The CDR3 loop spans 15 amino acids. In DNA form, the CDR3 reads TGCGCCAGCAGCTTGGCCGCAGGGTCGTTGAACGAGCAGTACTTC. Its translation is CASSLAAGSLNEQYF.

Only a few counts were recorded for this clonotype. V is TRBV6-1 and J is TRBJ1-2, with TRBD1 identical over 11 bases. CDR1 is MNHNS, CDR2 SASEGT, per germline. This CDR3 comprises 14 residues. The junction had 2 bases not matched to a gene; V was cut back by 4 bases and J by 4 bases. CDR3 amino acids: CASSGGTGGYGYTF. DNA of the CDR3: TGTGCCAGCAGTGGAGGGACAGGGGGCTATGGCTACACCTTC.

This clonotype was seen only a few times. The V gene is TRBV7-9, the J gene TRBJ1-1; 7 positions agree with TRBD1. This CDR3 has 13 amino acids. After removal of 5 bases from V and 5 bases from J, the junction contained 5 bases not matched to a gene. Germline values: CDR1 SEHNR, CDR2 FQNEAQ (reference sequence). The CDR3 region is CASSITGETEAFF. The CDR3 region has the DNA TGTGCCAGCAGCATAACAGGGGAGACTGAAGCTTTCTTT. Using reference TRBV7-9 and TRBJ1-1 for the parts outside the CDR3, the full variable domain is DTGVSQNPRHKITKRGQNVTFRCDPISEHNRLYWYRQTLGQGPEFLTYFQNEAQLEKSRLLSDRFSAERPKGSFSTLEIQRTEQGDSAMYLCASSITGETEAFFGQGTRLTVV.

Many counts were recorded for this clonotype. This sequence joins TRBV9 and TRBJ2-1; no definite D call. This CDR3 spans 14 amino acids. CDR1 and CDR2 from the germline V gene are SGDLS and YYNGEE. V lost 3 bases to trimming and J lost 8 bases, with 15 bases between them. CDR3 nucleotides: TGTGCCAGCAGCGCCCCCCCGGCATCATATGAGCAGTTCTTC. Protein product: CASSAPPASYEQFF.

In this sample, this clonotype turned up many times. J is TRBJ2-1 and V is TRBV30; 11 nucleotides match TRBD2. The ends lost 1 base at V and 2 bases at J; junction bases unmatched: 7. Per the germline V gene, CDR1 is GTSNPN and CDR2 is SVGIG (reference sequence). The CDR3 loop spans 17 amino acids. The CDR3: CAWSGGSGGAAYNEQFF. The CDR3 DNA follows: TGTGCCTGGAGTGGTGGTAGCGGGGGGGCGGCCTACAATGAGCAGTTCTTC.

Comment on this clonotype: One end of the junction varies from germline; a read error may be responsible. This chain connects TRBV20-1 to TRBJ2-3, with D perhaps assigned TRBD1 or TRBD2 (6 bases each). This CDR3 region has 18 residues. The germline gives CDR1 DFQATT, CDR2 SNEGSKA (reference sequence). This CDR3 is CSAIHPFTGRRGGDTRYF. CDR3 DNA sequence: TGCAGTGCTATCCATCCATTTACAGGGAGACGGGGAGGAGATACGCGGTATTTT.

In this sample, this clonotype turned up a few times. The genes are TRBV25-1 and TRBJ2-1, with D maybe TRBD2 (6 bases). Germline lookup yields CDR1 MGHDK and CDR2 SYGVNS. The CDR3 has 13 amino acids. The V end was cut by 10 bases, the J end by 0 bases, with 10 bases between. The DNA of the CDR3 is TGTGCCACTTCGGGAGTCTCCTACAATGAGCAGTTCTTC. Translated: CATSGVSYNEQFF.

The chain recombines TRBV4-1 with TRBJ2-3; 8 bases are a match to TRBD2. The V gene end was trimmed by 4 bases and the J gene end by 7 bases; junction bases not matched to a gene: 13. This CDR3 is 16 amino acids long. Germline CDR1 is MGHRA and CDR2 is YSYEKL. DNA of the CDR3: TGCGCCAGCAGCCCCACCGCGGAGCGGGGGCTCTATACGCAGTATTTT. Translation: CASSPTAERGLYTQYF.

This rearrangement joins TRBV28 to TRBJ1-2, with 7 bases lining up with TRBD1. V shed 4 bases, J shed 4 bases, and the junction held 3 bases outside the gene matches. The CDR3 is 13 residues long. Germline V gives CDR1 MDHEN, CDR2 SYDVKM. As DNA, the CDR3 is TGTGCCAGCAGTTGGGCAGGGGGCTATGGCTACACCTTC. It translates to CASSWAGGYGYTF.

This clonotype was recorded many times. The chain employs TRBV12-3 or TRBV12-4 and TRBJ2-1, with 8 bases aligning to TRBD2. J was trimmed by 0 bases and V by 5 bases; bases with no gene match: 3. The CDR3 is 15 amino acids. The CDR3 bases are TGTGCCAGCAGTACCGGACTAGCCTCCTACAATGAGCAGTTCTTC. Translation: CASSTGLASYNEQFF.

This sequence joins TRBV15 and TRBJ2-5, with a weak D call TRBD1 (5 bases). V was pared by 0 bases and J by 1 base, with 15 bases between. Per the germline V gene, CDR1 is LNHNV and CDR2 is YYDKDF (reference sequence). The CDR3 is 17 residues long. The DNA of the CDR3 is TGTGCCACCAGCAGAGATCTCACCAGGGCATTCCAAGAGACCCAGTACTTC. Encoded protein: CATSRDLTRAFQETQYF.

The gene calls are TRBV15 and TRBJ2-7; D perhaps matches TRBD1 (6 bases). Germline lookup yields CDR1 LNHNV and CDR2 YYDKDF (reference sequence). This CDR3 has 14 amino acids. Trimming took off 0 bases at V and 4 bases at J, with 10 bases between the two ends. CDR3 bases: TGTGCCACCAGCAGAGAAATCAGGGGATACGAGCAGTACTTC. The encoded protein is CATSREIRGYEQYF.

V usage is TRBV28 and J usage is TRBJ2-7; 9 bases map to TRBD1. In germline, CDR1 is MDHEN, CDR2 SYDVKM. The trim removed 4 bases at V and 0 bases at J, leaving 7 bases unmatched. The CDR3 contains 16 residues. CDR3 residues: CASSSHRDRDSYEQYF. CDR3 coding DNA: TGTGCCAGCAGTTCCCACCGGGACAGGGACTCCTACGAGCAGTACTTC.

The V gene is TRBV6-2 or TRBV6-3, the J gene TRBJ2-5, with D perhaps matching TRBD1 (6 bases). CDR3 length: 15 residues. Germline V gene lookup returns CDR1 MNHEY and CDR2 SVGEGT. V dropped 6 bases and J dropped 5 bases, with 19 bases sitting between them. The chain's CDR3 is CASSRTGLPGETQYF. As DNA, the CDR3 is TGTGCCAGCAGCCGAACAGGGCTACCTGGTGAGACCCAGTACTTC.

The genes are TRBV5-5 and TRBJ2-6; the match to TRBD1 covers 8 bases. CDR1 is SGHKS, CDR2 YYEKEE, per germline (reference sequence). The CDR3 has 14 amino acids. J lost 1 base, V lost 9 bases, and 3 bases had no gene match. The CDR3 is CATQGASGANVLTF. CDR3 DNA sequence: TGTGCCACCCAGGGGGCATCTGGGGCCAACGTCCTGACTTTC.

This clonotype has a handful of counts. The chain employs TRBV2 and TRBJ2-5; D gene ambiguous. V was shortened by 8 bases and J by 2 bases, with 18 bases between the two germline ends. CDR1 SNHLY and CDR2 FYNNEI come from the germline V gene. The CDR3 consists of 15 residues. This CDR3 reads CASLADYLDQETQYF. The DNA of the CDR3 is TGTGCCAGCTTGGCCGATTATCTAGATCAAGAGACCCAGTACTTC.